A single sample is the source of the 10 T cell receptor beta chains below, sequenced in a study of ipilimumab plus nivolumab after autologous stem cell transplantation (dated by TCRdb to about 2021). Library preparation used the immunoSEQ multiplex PCR assay. TCRdb carries this immuneACCESS record with in-frame sequences only. Its versions omit some clonotypes, under half of them owing to an unresolved V gene in the studies checked, with the rest unexplained. In all, the sample holds 84,000 or so clones, and nearly 85% of those were seen once. The ten largest account for under 2.5% of the sample. The sample in question was PBMCs, obtained in a trial of ipilimumab plus nivolumab as post-transplant consolidation. The source of these receptors is a male donor with diffuse large B-cell lymphoma.

The chain uses TRBV11-3 and TRBJ2-5; D may be TRBD2 (6 bases). Germline loops: CDR1 SGHNT, CDR2 YENEEA. This CDR3 has 15 residues. V lost 6 bases to trimming and J lost 5 bases, with 19 bases between them. The CDR3 loop is CASSSGTLEGETQYF. Here the CDR3 DNA reads TGTGCCAGCAGTTCCGGGACTCTGGAGGGTGAGACCCAGTACTTC.

J is TRBJ2-5 and V is TRBV27; a weak D match, TRBD2 (7 bases). Germline V gives CDR1 MNHEY, CDR2 SMNVEV (reference sequence). The V gene lost 3 bases and the J gene lost 5 bases, with 13 bases spanning the gap. The CDR3 extends over 14 amino acids. CDR3 loop: CASSLGRGLETQYF. Written as DNA, the CDR3 is TGTGCCAGCAGTTTGGGGAGGGGGTTGGAGACCCAGTACTTC.

The rearrangement uses TRBV18 and TRBJ1-5; 9 positions agree with TRBD1. Germline CDR1 KGHSH, CDR2 LQKENI. J lost 6 bases, V lost 4 bases, and 7 bases had no gene match. This CDR3 has 15 amino acids. The CDR3 DNA sequence: TGTGCCAGCTCACTTACAGGGGGCGCAGGTCAGCCCCAGCATTTT. This codes for CASSLTGGAGQPQHF.

The chain employs TRBV6-5 and TRBJ1-2; D is perhaps TRBD1 (6 bases). The ends were cut back, 5 bases at V and 2 bases at J, with 15 bases in the middle. Germline CDR1 MNHEY, CDR2 SVGAGI. The CDR3 consists of 15 residues. The CDR3 sequence: CASSVQGIGNYGYTF. DNA for the CDR3: TGTGCCAGCAGTGTTCAGGGGATAGGGAACTATGGCTACACCTTC.

The J gene is TRBJ2-3, the V gene TRBV6-1, with D maybe TRBD2 (5 bases). This CDR3 contains 18 residues. Trimming pared 0 bases from V and 6 bases from J, leaving 22 bases between. Germline CDR1 MNHNS, CDR2 SASEGT. CDR3 amino acids: CASSEASGPGMGFDTQYF. For the CDR3, the DNA is TGTGCCAGCAGTGAAGCTTCGGGTCCCGGGATGGGTTTCGATACGCAGTATTTT.

This clone was seen a single time. V and J are TRBV29-1 and TRBJ2-2; 8 positions agree with TRBD1. V gave up 7 bases and J gave up 7 bases; unmatched junction bases: 5. The CDR3 loop spans 12 amino acids. CDR1 is SQVTM and CDR2 is ANQGSEA in the germline V gene. CDR3 nucleotides: TGCAGCGGCATCAGGGGGCGCGGGGAGCTGTTTTTT. Its translation is CSGIRGRGELFF.

V is TRBV7-2 and J is TRBJ1-1, with a tentative D call TRBD1 (5 bases). The CDR3 totals 14 residues. The germline CDR1 and CDR2 sequences are SGHTA and FQGNSA. V gave up 3 bases and J gave up 2 bases, with 10 bases separating them. CDR3 in DNA: TGTGCCAGCAGCTTTAACGGGGGAAACACTGAAGCTTTCTTT. This encodes CASSFNGGNTEAFF. Full variable domain (outside the CDR3, taken from reference TRBV7-2 and TRBJ1-1): GAGVSQSPSNKVTEKGKDVELRCDPISGHTALYWYRQSLGQGLEFLIYFQGNSAPDKSGLPSDRFSAERTGGSVSTLTIQRTQQEDSAVYLCASSFNGGNTEAFFGQGTRLTVV.

The table lists this clone with a count of one. This chain connects TRBV19 to TRBJ1-5; D is undetermined. Germline V gene data show CDR1 as LNHDA and CDR2 as SQIVND (reference sequence). V dropped 7 bases and J dropped 0 bases, with 10 bases sitting between them. The CDR3 is 14 residues long. The CDR3 protein is CASMVRDSNQPQHF. In DNA form, the CDR3 reads TGTGCCAGTATGGTTAGGGATAGCAATCAGCCCCAGCATTTT.

The chain recombines TRBV2 with TRBJ1-2; D possibly corresponds to TRBD1 (6 bases). The CDR3 extends over 15 amino acids. Germline V CDR1 and CDR2: SNHLY, FYNNEI. V was trimmed by 10 bases and J by 3 bases, leaving 21 bases between them. This chain's CDR3 is CATHPTAGAHYGYTF. The CDR3 bases are TGTGCCACTCACCCAACGGCAGGGGCCCACTATGGCTACACCTTC.

The rearrangement uses TRBV18 and TRBJ2-4, with D tentatively TRBD1 (7 bases). Germline CDR1 is KGHSH and CDR2 is LQKENI. The CDR3 extends over 17 amino acids. V lost 4 bases and J lost 3, with 19 bases in between. The CDR3 nucleotides read TGTGCCAGCTCACTGAACGGCCCAGGGGGAGGCAAAAACATTCAGTACTTC. The encoded protein is CASSLNGPGGGKNIQYF.